This record looks at one T cell receptor beta chain sequence and its context. Its target is unknown. This record belongs to a study of CD8 T cells in Susac syndrome. Random hexamers were used to reverse transcribe the RNA input (roughly 0.5 to 1 ug). Amplification of TCR beta CDR3 spanned 54 Vbeta and 13 Jbeta via immunoSEQ multiplex PCR. Using its own MiXCR run on the immunoSEQ multiplex PCR reads, TCRdb lists one record per CDR3 protein. The sample carries more than 150,000 distinct CDR3 sequences, over 85% recorded once. Healthy donors formed controls matched for age and sex. Study findings and constraints: As the study acknowledged, the number of individuals who were part of its TCR sequencing and HLA analysis was relatively small.

The V and J ends lost 1 base and 7 bases, in that order; junction bases with no gene match: 6. This CDR3 spans 15 amino acids. Germline CDR1 reads LGHDT; CDR2 reads YNNKEL (reference sequence). The V gene is TRBV3-1, the J gene TRBJ2-1; 8 bases line up with TRBD2. Sequencing used CD4+ T cells from PBMCs. This receptor was identified in a human donor in good health. The CDR3: CASSQGSGVGNEQFF. The CDR3 DNA is TGTGCCAGCAGCCAAGGTAGCGGGGTGGGGAATGAGCAGTTCTTC.